This record concerns one TCR beta chain sequence. Donors included only healthy HIV-negative adults lacking recent acute infections or vaccinations. All of the donors resided in Nashville, Tennessee, and each was a Caucasian adult. This entry comes from a study of shared clonotypes between healthy human individuals. The assay used deep level. Libraries were prepared by immunoSEQ multiplex PCR; TCRdb keeps only in-frame clonotypes and omits some of them. The sample lists more than 400,000 clones, roughly 80% occurring once. The CDR3 is made up of 15 amino acids. Germline trimming cut 5 bases from V and 6 bases from J; bases unmatched to any gene: 7. CDR1 LGHNT and CDR2 FRNRAP come from the germline V gene.

The sequenced sample consisted of PBMCs. V is TRBV12-5 and J is TRBJ2-2, with 9 bases lining up with TRBD1. The receptor's source is a woman between 35 and 50 years old in good health. Some clones in this sample may be carry-over from other donors' samples. The CDR3 DNA follows: TGTGCTAGTGGTCCGGGACAGGGTTATCCCGGGGAGCTGTTTTTT. Amino acids: CASGPGQGYPGELFF.